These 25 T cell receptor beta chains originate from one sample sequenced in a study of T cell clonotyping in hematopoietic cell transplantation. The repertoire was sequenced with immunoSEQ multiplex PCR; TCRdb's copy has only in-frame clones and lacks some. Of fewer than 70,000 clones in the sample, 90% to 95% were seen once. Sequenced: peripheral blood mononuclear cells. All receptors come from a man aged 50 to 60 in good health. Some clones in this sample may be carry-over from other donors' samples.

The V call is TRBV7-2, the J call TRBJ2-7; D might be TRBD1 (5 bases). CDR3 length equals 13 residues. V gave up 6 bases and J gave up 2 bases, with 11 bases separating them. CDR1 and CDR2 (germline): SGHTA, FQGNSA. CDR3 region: CASSWGITYEQYF. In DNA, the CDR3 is TGTGCCAGCAGTTGGGGCATTACCTACGAGCAGTACTTC.

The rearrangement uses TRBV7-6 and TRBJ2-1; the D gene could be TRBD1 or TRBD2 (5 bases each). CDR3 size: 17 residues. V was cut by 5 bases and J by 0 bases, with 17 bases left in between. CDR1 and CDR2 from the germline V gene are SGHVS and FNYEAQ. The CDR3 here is CASSPTAGTLSYNEQFF. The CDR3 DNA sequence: TGTGCCAGCAGCCCCACAGCAGGGACCCTCTCCTACAATGAGCAGTTCTTC. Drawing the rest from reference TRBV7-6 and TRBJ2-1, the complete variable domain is GAGVSQSPRYKVTKRGQDVALRCDPISGHVSLYWYRQALGQGPEFLTYFNYEAQQDKSGLPNDRFSAERPEGSISTLTIQRTEQRDSAMYRCASSPTAGTLSYNEQFFGPGTRLTVL.

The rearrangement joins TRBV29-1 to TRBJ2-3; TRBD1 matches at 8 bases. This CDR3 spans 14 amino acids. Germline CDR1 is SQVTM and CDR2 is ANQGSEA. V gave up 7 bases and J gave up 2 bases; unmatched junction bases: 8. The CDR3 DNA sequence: TGCAGCGGGGACGCGGGACAGGACACAGATACGCAGTATTTT. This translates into CSGDAGQDTDTQYF.

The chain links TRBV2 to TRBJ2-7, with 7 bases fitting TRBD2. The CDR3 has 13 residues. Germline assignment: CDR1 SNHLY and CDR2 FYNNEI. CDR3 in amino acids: CAASSGVDYEQYF. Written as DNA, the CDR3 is TGTGCTGCTTCAAGCGGGGTAGACTACGAGCAGTACTTC.

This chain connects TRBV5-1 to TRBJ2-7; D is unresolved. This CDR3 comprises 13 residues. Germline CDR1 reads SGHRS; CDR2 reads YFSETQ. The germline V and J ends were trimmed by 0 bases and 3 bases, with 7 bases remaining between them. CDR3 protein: CASSLEVHYEQYF. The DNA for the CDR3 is TGCGCCAGCAGCTTGGAAGTCCACTACGAGCAGTACTTC.

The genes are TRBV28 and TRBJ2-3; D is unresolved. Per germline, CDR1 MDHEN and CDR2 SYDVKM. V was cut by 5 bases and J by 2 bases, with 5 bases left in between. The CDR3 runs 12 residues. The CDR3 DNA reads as TGTGCCAGCAGTACTTCCACAGATACGCAGTATTTT. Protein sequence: CASSTSTDTQYF.

The CDR3 sequence is CASGLDSSIAEGSGNTIYF. DNA for the CDR3: TGTGCTAGTGGTTTGGATTCTTCTATCGCCGAAGGAAGCGGAAACACCATATATTTT. The rearrangement joins TRBV12-5 to TRBJ1-3; D gene ambiguous. Germline CDR1 and CDR2: LGHNT and FRNRAP. The CDR3 is 19 amino acids. The V end lost 1 base, the J end lost 4 bases, and 23 bases lay between the germline ends.

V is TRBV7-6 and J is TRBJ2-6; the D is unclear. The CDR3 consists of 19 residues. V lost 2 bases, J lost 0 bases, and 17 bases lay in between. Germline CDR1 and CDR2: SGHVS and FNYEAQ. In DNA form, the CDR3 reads TGTGCCAGCAGCTTATATCCCGGCAGTCCGAGCTCTGGGGCCAACGTCCTGACTTTC. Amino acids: CASSLYPGSPSSGANVLTF.

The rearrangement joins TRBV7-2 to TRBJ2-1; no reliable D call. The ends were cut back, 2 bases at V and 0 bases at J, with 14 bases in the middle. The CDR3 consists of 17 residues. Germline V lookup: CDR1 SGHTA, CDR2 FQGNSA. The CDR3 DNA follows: TGTGCCAGCAGCTTACTGGCCAGGCCGAGCTCCTACAATGAGCAGTTCTTC. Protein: CASSLLARPSSYNEQFF.

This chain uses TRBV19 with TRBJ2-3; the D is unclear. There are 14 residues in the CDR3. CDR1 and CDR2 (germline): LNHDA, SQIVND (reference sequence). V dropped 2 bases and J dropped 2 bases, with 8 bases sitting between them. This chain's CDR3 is CASSIMSSTDTQYF. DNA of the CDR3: TGTGCCAGTAGTATAATGAGTTCCACAGATACGCAGTATTTT.

DNA of the CDR3: TGTGCCAGCAGTTACTCTTTAGATGCCTCCTACGAGCAGTACTTC. Its protein is CASSYSLDASYEQYF. The chain has TRBV6-5 and TRBJ2-7; no reliable D call. Trimming cost V 0 bases and J 0 bases, with 9 bases left between them. The CDR3 loop spans 15 amino acids. The germline CDR1 and CDR2 sequences are MNHEY and SVGAGI.

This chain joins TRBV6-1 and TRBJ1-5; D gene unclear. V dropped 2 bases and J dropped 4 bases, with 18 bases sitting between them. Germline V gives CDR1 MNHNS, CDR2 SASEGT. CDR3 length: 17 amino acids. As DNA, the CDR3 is TGTGCCAGCAGTGAACTGTTGATTGTGGCGGGGAATCAGCCCCAGCATTTT. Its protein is CASSELLIVAGNQPQHF.

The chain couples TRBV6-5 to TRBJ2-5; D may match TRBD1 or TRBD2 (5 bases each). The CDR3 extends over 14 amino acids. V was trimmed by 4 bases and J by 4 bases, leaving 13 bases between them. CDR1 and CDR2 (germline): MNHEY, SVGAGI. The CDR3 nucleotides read TGTGCCAGCAGTTTGCCCCCTGGGGGAGAGACCCAGTACTTC. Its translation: CASSLPPGGETQYF.

The CDR3 sequence is CASSGGPYSSGELFF. CDR3 nucleotide sequence: TGTGCCAGCAGTGGCGGACCCTATTCCTCCGGGGAGCTGTTTTTT. This sequence joins TRBV6-1 and TRBJ2-2, with D hard to call. V was clipped by 4 bases and J by 6 bases, with 15 bases between them. CDR1 is MNHNS and CDR2 is SASEGT in the germline V gene. The CDR3 is 15 residues long.

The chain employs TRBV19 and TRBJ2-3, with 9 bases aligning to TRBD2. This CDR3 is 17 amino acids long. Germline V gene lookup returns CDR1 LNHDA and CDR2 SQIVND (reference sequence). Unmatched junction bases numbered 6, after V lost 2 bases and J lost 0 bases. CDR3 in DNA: TGTGCCAGTAGTATACGGGCTAGCGGGACTAGCACAGATACGCAGTATTTT. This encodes CASSIRASGTSTDTQYF.

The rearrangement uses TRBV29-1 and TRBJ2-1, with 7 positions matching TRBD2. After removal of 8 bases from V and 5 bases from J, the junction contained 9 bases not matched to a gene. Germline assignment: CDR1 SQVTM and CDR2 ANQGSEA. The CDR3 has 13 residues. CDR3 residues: CSTGLAADNEQFF. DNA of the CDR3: TGCAGCACGGGGCTAGCGGCAGACAATGAGCAGTTCTTC.

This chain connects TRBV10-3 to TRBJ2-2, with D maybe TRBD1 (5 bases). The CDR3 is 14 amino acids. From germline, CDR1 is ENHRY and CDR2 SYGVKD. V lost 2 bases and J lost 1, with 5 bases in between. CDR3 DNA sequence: TGTGCCATCAGTGAGACAGGGAACACCGGGGAGCTGTTTTTT. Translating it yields CAISETGNTGELFF.

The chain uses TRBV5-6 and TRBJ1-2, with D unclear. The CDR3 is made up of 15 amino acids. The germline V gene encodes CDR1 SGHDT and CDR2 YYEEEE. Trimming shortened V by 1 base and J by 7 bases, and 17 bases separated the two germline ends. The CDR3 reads CASSLSNTVSPGYTF. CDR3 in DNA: TGTGCCAGCAGCTTGTCAAATACAGTTTCCCCTGGCTACACCTTC.

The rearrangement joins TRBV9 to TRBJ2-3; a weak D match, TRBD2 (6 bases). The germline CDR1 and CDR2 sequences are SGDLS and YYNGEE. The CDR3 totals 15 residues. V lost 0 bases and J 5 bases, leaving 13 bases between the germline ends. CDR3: CASSVASGVVDTQYF. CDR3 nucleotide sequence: TGTGCCAGCAGCGTAGCATCGGGAGTGGTAGATACGCAGTATTTT.

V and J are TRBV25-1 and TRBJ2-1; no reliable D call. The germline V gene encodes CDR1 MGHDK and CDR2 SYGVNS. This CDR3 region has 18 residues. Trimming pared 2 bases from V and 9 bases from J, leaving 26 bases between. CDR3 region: CASSESKVWSPLSGEQFF. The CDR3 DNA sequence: TGTGCCAGCAGTGAAAGTAAGGTTTGGTCCCCCCTCTCAGGTGAGCAGTTCTTC.

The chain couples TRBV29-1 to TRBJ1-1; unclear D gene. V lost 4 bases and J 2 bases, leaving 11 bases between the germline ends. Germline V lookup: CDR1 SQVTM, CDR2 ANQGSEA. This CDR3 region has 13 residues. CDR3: CSVGADTNTEAFF. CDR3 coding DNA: TGCAGCGTTGGAGCCGACACCAACACTGAAGCTTTCTTT.

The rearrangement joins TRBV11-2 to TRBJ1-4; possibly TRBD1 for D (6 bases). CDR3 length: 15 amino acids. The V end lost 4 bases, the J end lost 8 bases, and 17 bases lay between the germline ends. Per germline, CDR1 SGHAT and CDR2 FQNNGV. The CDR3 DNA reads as TGTGCCAGCAGCTCAGGCGGGGGGCGTGACGAAAAACTGTTTTTT. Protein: CASSSGGGRDEKLFF. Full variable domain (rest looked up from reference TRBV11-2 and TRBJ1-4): EAGVAQSPRYKIIEKRQSVAFWCNPISGHATLYWYQQILGQGPKLLIQFQNNGVVDDSQLPKDRFSAERLKGVDSTLKIQPAKLEDSAVYLCASSSGGGRDEKLFFGSGTQLSVL.

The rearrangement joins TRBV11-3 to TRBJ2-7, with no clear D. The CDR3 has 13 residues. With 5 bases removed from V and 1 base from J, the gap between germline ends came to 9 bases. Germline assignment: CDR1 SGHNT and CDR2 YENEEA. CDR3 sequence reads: CASSRQDSYEQYF. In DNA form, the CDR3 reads TGTGCCAGCAGCAGACAAGATTCCTACGAGCAGTACTTC.

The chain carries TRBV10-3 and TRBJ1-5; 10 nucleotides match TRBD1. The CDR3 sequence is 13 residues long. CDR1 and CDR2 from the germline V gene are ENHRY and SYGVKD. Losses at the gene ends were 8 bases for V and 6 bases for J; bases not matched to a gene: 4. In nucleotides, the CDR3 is TGTGCCATCGGTGGACAGGGGGGTCAGCCCCAGCATTTT. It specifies CAIGGQGGQPQHF.

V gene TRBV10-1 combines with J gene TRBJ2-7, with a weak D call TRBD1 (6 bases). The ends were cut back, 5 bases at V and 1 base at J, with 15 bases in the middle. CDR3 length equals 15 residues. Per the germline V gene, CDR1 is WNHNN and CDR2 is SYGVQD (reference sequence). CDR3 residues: CASSRRDRSSYEQYF. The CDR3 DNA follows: TGCGCCAGCAGTCGACGAGACAGGAGTTCCTACGAGCAGTACTTC.